This is a list of T cell receptor beta chains from one sample in a study of blood T cells in healthy people across ages. TCRdb reprocessed the 5' RACE reads with MiXCR, giving one entry per CDR3 protein. Here the sample spans about 1.4 million distinct CDR3 sequences, 59% being singletons. The sample was blood. Receptor source: a man between 18 and 35 years old in good health. Each CDR3 is given with its conserved first and last residue. D genes are given only for firm matches. Some rows mark clone size as missing; the rest say once, few, many or name a class of expanded clone.

D gene: .; J gene: TRBJ2-5; clone size: .; CDR3 length: 15; V gene: TRBV5-1; CDR3 protein: CASSLGGRVEETQYF; CDR3 DNA: TGCGCCAGCAGCTTAGGTGGCAGGGTGGAAGAGACCCAGTACTTC
D gene: .; J gene: TRBJ1-1; clone size: .; CDR3 length: 15; V gene: TRBV6-1; CDR3 protein: CASSDELRSNTEAFF; CDR3 DNA: TGTGCCAGCAGTGATGAACTAAGGTCTAACACTGAAGCTTTCTTT
D gene: .; J gene: TRBJ2-3; clone size: .; CDR3 length: 18; V gene: TRBV5-1; CDR3 protein: CASSLAVQILLPTDTQYF; CDR3 DNA: TGCGCCAGCAGCTTGGCCGTCCAGATCTTGCTGCCTACGGATACGCAGTATTTT
D gene: .; J gene: TRBJ2-7; clone size: few; CDR3 length: 13; V gene: TRBV28; CDR3 protein: CASSLLPNYEQYF; CDR3 DNA: TGTGCCAGCAGTTTATTACCTAACTACGAGCAGTACTTC
D gene: .; J gene: TRBJ2-7; clone size: .; CDR3 length: 13; V gene: TRBV6-5; CDR3 protein: CTTSVGVTYEQYF; CDR3 DNA: TGTACCACCAGCGTCGGAGTAACCTACGAGCAGTACTTC
D gene: TRBD1; J gene: TRBJ1-1; clone size: once; CDR3 length: 16; V gene: TRBV14; CDR3 protein: CASSRLTGGENTEAFF; CDR3 DNA: TGTGCCAGCAGCCGATTGACAGGGGGAGAGAACACTGAAGCTTTCTTT
D gene: .; J gene: TRBJ2-5; clone size: .; CDR3 length: 15; V gene: TRBV6-5; CDR3 protein: CASSLGGSGQETQYF; CDR3 DNA: TGTGCCAGCAGTTTGGGGGGTAGCGGCCAAGAGACCCAGTACTTC
D gene: .; J gene: TRBJ2-7; clone size: .; CDR3 length: 15; V gene: TRBV25-1; CDR3 protein: CASSEGTGDFYEQYF; CDR3 DNA: TGTGCCAGCAGTGAGGGGACCGGAGACTTCTACGAGCAGTACTTC
D gene: TRBD2; J gene: TRBJ2-3; clone size: .; CDR3 length: 18; V gene: TRBV11-2; CDR3 protein: CASSPPFSRGSHGDTQYF; CDR3 DNA: TGTGCCAGCAGCCCGCCATTTTCGCGGGGGTCCCACGGAGATACGCAGTATTTT
D gene: .; J gene: TRBJ2-7; clone size: .; CDR3 length: 15; V gene: TRBV20-1; CDR3 protein: CSAGEGAKEAEEQYF; CDR3 DNA: TGCAGTGCTGGGGAGGGGGCGAAGGAAGCCGAGGAGCAGTACTTC
D gene: .; J gene: TRBJ2-2; clone size: .; CDR3 length: 17; V gene: TRBV4-1; CDR3 protein: CASSQVYSLTTGGELFF; CDR3 DNA: TGCGCCAGCAGCCAAGTGTACAGCCTCACCACCGGCGGGGAGCTGTTTTTT
D gene: TRBD2; J gene: TRBJ2-1; clone size: .; CDR3 length: 15; V gene: TRBV29-1; CDR3 protein: CSVEGLAGGYNEQFF; CDR3 DNA: TGCAGCGTTGAGGGACTAGCGGGGGGTTACAATGAGCAGTTCTTC
D gene: TRBD2; J gene: TRBJ2-1; clone size: .; CDR3 length: 12; V gene: TRBV20-1; CDR3 protein: CSARLLANEQFF; CDR3 DNA: TGCAGTGCTAGATTACTAGCGAATGAGCAGTTCTTC
D gene: .; J gene: TRBJ1-1; clone size: once; CDR3 length: 13; V gene: TRBV27; CDR3 protein: CASSVPDRTEAFF; CDR3 DNA: TGTGCCAGCAGTGTTCCCGACAGGACTGAAGCTTTCTTT
D gene: TRBD2; J gene: TRBJ2-6; clone size: .; CDR3 length: 17; V gene: TRBV2; CDR3 protein: CAGRTSGGPPGANVLTF; CDR3 DNA: TGTGCCGGCAGAACTAGCGGGGGCCCTCCTGGGGCCAACGTCCTGACTTTC
D gene: .; J gene: TRBJ2-1; clone size: .; CDR3 length: 16; V gene: TRBV4-1; CDR3 protein: CASSRSPRESYNEQFF; CDR3 DNA: TGCGCCAGCAGCCGCTCCCCTCGAGAGTCCTACAATGAGCAGTTCTTC
D gene: TRBD2; J gene: TRBJ2-1; clone size: .; CDR3 length: 15; V gene: TRBV6-1; CDR3 protein: CASSEFIAGYNEQFF; CDR3 DNA: TGTGCCAGCAGTGAATTCATAGCGGGGTACAATGAGCAGTTCTTC
D gene: .; J gene: TRBJ2-5; clone size: few; CDR3 length: 13; V gene: TRBV27; CDR3 protein: CASRSENQETQYF; CDR3 DNA: TGTGCCAGCAGGAGCGAAAACCAAGAGACCCAGTACTTC
D gene: .; J gene: TRBJ1-2; clone size: .; CDR3 length: 14; V gene: TRBV2; CDR3 protein: CVSMGGDQNYGYTF; CDR3 DNA: TGTGTCAGCATGGGAGGGGATCAAAACTATGGCTACACCTTC
D gene: .; J gene: TRBJ1-2; clone size: few; CDR3 length: 14; V gene: TRBV12-3/TRBV12-4; CDR3 protein: CASSMSGIWDGYTF; CDR3 DNA: TGTGCCAGCAGTATGTCAGGAATCTGGGATGGCTACACCTTC
D gene: TRBD2; J gene: TRBJ2-5; clone size: .; CDR3 length: 15; V gene: TRBV4-2; CDR3 protein: CASSQSRGRSETQYF; CDR3 DNA: TGTGCCAGCAGTCAGTCTCGCGGGAGGAGTGAGACCCAGTACTTC
D gene: TRBD1; J gene: TRBJ1-1; clone size: .; CDR3 length: 13; V gene: TRBV6-2/TRBV6-3; CDR3 protein: CASSGQERAEAFF; CDR3 DNA: TGTGCCAGCAGTGGACAGGAGAGGGCTGAAGCTTTCTTT
D gene: .; J gene: TRBJ2-3; clone size: .; CDR3 length: 12; V gene: TRBV25-1; CDR3 protein: CASSDLSDTRYF; CDR3 DNA: TGTGCCAGCAGTGACCTCTCAGATACGCGGTATTTT
D gene: TRBD1; J gene: TRBJ2-1; clone size: .; CDR3 length: 16; V gene: TRBV29-1; CDR3 protein: CSVELPDRGVYNEQFF; CDR3 DNA: TGCAGCGTTGAACTCCCGGACAGGGGAGTCTACAATGAGCAGTTCTTC
D gene: .; J gene: TRBJ2-3; clone size: .; CDR3 length: 13; V gene: TRBV2; CDR3 protein: CASSTEHTRVGYF; CDR3 DNA: TGTGCCAGCAGTACTGAACACACCAGGGTAGGGTATTTT
D gene: TRBD1; J gene: TRBJ1-2; clone size: .; CDR3 length: 17; V gene: TRBV28; CDR3 protein: CASSLLDRGIFLGGYTF; CDR3 DNA: TGTGCCAGCAGTTTGCTCGACAGGGGAATTTTTCTGGGTGGCTACACCTTC
D gene: .; J gene: TRBJ2-7; clone size: .; CDR3 length: 14; V gene: TRBV21-1; CDR3 protein: CASDQEQGSNEQYF; CDR3 DNA: TGTGCCAGCGATCAAGAACAGGGTTCCAACGAGCAGTACTTC
D gene: .; J gene: TRBJ1-3; clone size: few; CDR3 length: 17; V gene: TRBV4-1; CDR3 protein: CASSQIGRARSGNTIYF; CDR3 DNA: TGCGCCAGCAGCCAAATCGGGAGGGCCCGCTCTGGAAACACCATATATTTT
D gene: .; J gene: TRBJ1-1; clone size: few; CDR3 length: 13; V gene: TRBV29-1; CDR3 protein: CSVEQDAQAEAFF; CDR3 DNA: TGCAGCGTTGAACAGGACGCGCAGGCTGAAGCTTTCTTT
D gene: .; J gene: TRBJ2-7; clone size: few; CDR3 length: 16; V gene: TRBV28; CDR3 protein: CASSPPRVGSSYEQYF; CDR3 DNA: TGTGCCAGCAGTCCCCCTAGGGTGGGAAGCTCCTACGAGCAGTACTTC
D gene: .; J gene: TRBJ2-1; clone size: few; CDR3 length: 11; V gene: TRBV7-2; CDR3 protein: CASEAYNEQFF; CDR3 DNA: TGTGCCAGCGAGGCTTACAATGAGCAGTTCTTC
D gene: .; J gene: TRBJ1-6; clone size: few; CDR3 length: 14; V gene: TRBV5-1; CDR3 protein: CASSLGTVNSPLHF; CDR3 DNA: TGCGCCAGCAGCTTGGGGACAGTCAATTCACCCCTCCACTTT
D gene: TRBD2; J gene: TRBJ2-3; clone size: .; CDR3 length: 14; V gene: TRBV20-1; CDR3 protein: CSVYSGGAVDTQYF; CDR3 DNA: TGCAGTGTTTATAGCGGGGGGGCCGTAGATACGCAGTATTTT
D gene: .; J gene: TRBJ2-7; clone size: .; CDR3 length: 13; V gene: TRBV29-1; CDR3 protein: CSGKVAEGYEQYF; CDR3 DNA: TGCAGCGGGAAAGTGGCAGAGGGCTACGAGCAGTACTTC
D gene: TRBD1; J gene: TRBJ1-4; clone size: .; CDR3 length: 15; V gene: TRBV25-1; CDR3 protein: CASSEYLQGGEKLFF; CDR3 DNA: TGTGCCAGCAGTGAATATTTACAGGGGGGAGAAAAACTGTTTTTT
D gene: .; J gene: TRBJ2-7; clone size: .; CDR3 length: 16; V gene: TRBV4-1; CDR3 protein: CASSQDCAGASYEQYF; CDR3 DNA: TGCGCCAGCAGCCAAGATTGTGCAGGGGCCTCCTACGAGCAGTACTTC
D gene: .; J gene: TRBJ2-7; clone size: .; CDR3 length: 14; V gene: TRBV5-6; CDR3 protein: CASSKTVGGYEQYF; CDR3 DNA: TGTGCCAGCAGCAAGACAGTCGGGGGCTACGAGCAGTACTTC
D gene: .; J gene: TRBJ2-7; clone size: .; CDR3 length: 16; V gene: TRBV4-1; CDR3 protein: CASSQEPAGTSYEQYF; CDR3 DNA: TGCGCCAGCAGCCAAGAACCCGCGGGGACCTCCTACGAGCAGTACTTC
D gene: .; J gene: TRBJ1-2; clone size: .; CDR3 length: 15; V gene: TRBV12-3/TRBV12-4; CDR3 protein: CASSLGEQLNYGYTF; CDR3 DNA: TGTGCCAGCAGTTTAGGAGAACAGCTTAACTATGGCTACACCTTC
D gene: .; J gene: TRBJ1-1; clone size: few; CDR3 length: 15; V gene: TRBV12-3/TRBV12-4; CDR3 protein: CASSLFVGKNTEAFF; CDR3 DNA: TGTGCCAGCAGTTTATTTGTCGGCAAGAACACTGAAGCTTTCTTT
D gene: .; J gene: TRBJ1-1; clone size: .; CDR3 length: 14; V gene: TRBV6-1; CDR3 protein: CASTLAGGRTEAFF; CDR3 DNA: TGTGCCAGCACTCTGGCGGGGGGGCGAACTGAAGCTTTCTTT
D gene: .; J gene: TRBJ1-5; clone size: .; CDR3 length: 15; V gene: TRBV20-1; CDR3 protein: CSALPTVYSNQPQHF; CDR3 DNA: TGCAGTGCCCTACCTACAGTCTATAGCAATCAGCCCCAGCATTTT
D gene: .; J gene: TRBJ2-2; clone size: .; CDR3 length: 12; V gene: TRBV2; CDR3 protein: CASKVRTGELFF; CDR3 DNA: TGTGCCAGCAAGGTCAGAACCGGGGAGCTGTTTTTT
D gene: .; J gene: TRBJ2-1; clone size: .; CDR3 length: 12; V gene: TRBV20-1; CDR3 protein: CSAGRLGDEQFF; CDR3 DNA: TGCAGTGCTGGCAGGTTGGGCGATGAGCAGTTCTTC
D gene: TRBD2; J gene: TRBJ2-3; clone size: .; CDR3 length: 16; V gene: TRBV6-5; CDR3 protein: CASSYSRLAGSDTQYF; CDR3 DNA: TGTGCCAGCAGTTACTCCCGACTAGCGGGAAGTGATACGCAGTATTTT
D gene: .; J gene: TRBJ1-2; clone size: .; CDR3 length: 14; V gene: TRBV20-1; CDR3 protein: CSAKPTSQIYGYTF; CDR3 DNA: TGCAGTGCAAAGCCGACATCACAGATCTATGGCTACACCTTC
D gene: .; J gene: TRBJ1-4; clone size: .; CDR3 length: 16; V gene: TRBV4-1; CDR3 protein: CASSQGSLGAYEKLFF; CDR3 DNA: TGCGCCAGCAGCCAAGGGTCGTTGGGGGCCTATGAAAAACTGTTTTTT
D gene: .; J gene: TRBJ2-5; clone size: .; CDR3 length: 11; V gene: TRBV2; CDR3 protein: CASSRFNKQYF; CDR3 DNA: TGTGCCAGCAGCCGTTTCAATAAGCAGTACTTC
D gene: .; J gene: TRBJ2-7; clone size: .; CDR3 length: 17; V gene: TRBV4-1; CDR3 protein: CASSQDSQRTWVYEQYF; CDR3 DNA: TGCGCCAGCAGCCAAGACTCACAACGGACATGGGTCTACGAGCAGTACTTC
D gene: TRBD2; J gene: TRBJ2-4; clone size: .; CDR3 length: 15; V gene: TRBV6-5; CDR3 protein: CASSFAGGAKNIQYF; CDR3 DNA: TGTGCCAGCAGTTTCGCGGGGGGCGCCAAAAACATTCAGTACTTC
D gene: TRBD1; J gene: TRBJ2-2; clone size: .; CDR3 length: 15; V gene: TRBV27; CDR3 protein: CASSLTGVATGELFF; CDR3 DNA: TGTGCCAGCAGTTTGACAGGGGTCGCGACCGGGGAGCTGTTTTTT
D gene: .; J gene: TRBJ2-1; clone size: .; CDR3 length: 14; V gene: TRBV6-9; CDR3 protein: CASTGPGQLNEQFF; CDR3 DNA: TGTGCCAGCACTGGACCGGGACAACTCAATGAGCAGTTCTTC
D gene: TRBD2; J gene: TRBJ2-3; clone size: .; CDR3 length: 17; V gene: TRBV7-9; CDR3 protein: CASSSRISGRGTDTQYF; CDR3 DNA: TGTGCCAGCAGCTCCAGAATTAGCGGGAGAGGAACAGATACGCAGTATTTT
D gene: .; J gene: TRBJ1-2; clone size: few; CDR3 length: 12; V gene: TRBV6-2/TRBV6-3; CDR3 protein: CASRPTNYGYTF; CDR3 DNA: TGTGCCAGCCGGCCGACTAACTATGGCTACACCTTC
D gene: .; J gene: TRBJ2-7; clone size: .; CDR3 length: 12; V gene: TRBV29-1; CDR3 protein: CSVGEGIHEQYF; CDR3 DNA: TGCAGCGTTGGGGAAGGGATCCACGAGCAGTACTTC
D gene: TRBD1; J gene: TRBJ2-7; clone size: .; CDR3 length: 14; V gene: TRBV20-1; CDR3 protein: CSAREGTGNPEQYF; CDR3 DNA: TGCAGTGCTAGAGAGGGGACAGGTAACCCCGAGCAGTACTTC
D gene: TRBD1; J gene: TRBJ2-1; clone size: .; CDR3 length: 16; V gene: TRBV5-1; CDR3 protein: CASSPGQGAGYNEQFF; CDR3 DNA: TGCGCCAGCAGCCCCGGACAGGGGGCCGGCTACAATGAGCAGTTCTTC
D gene: TRBD1; J gene: TRBJ1-5; clone size: .; CDR3 length: 16; V gene: TRBV4-2; CDR3 protein: CASSRITGEGDQPQHF; CDR3 DNA: TGTGCCAGCAGCCGAATCACAGGGGAGGGGGATCAGCCCCAGCATTTT